This T cell receptor beta chain stems from a study of cytomegalovirus exposure and HLA in healthy donors. Notes on this clone: Its antigen is undetermined.

General study points: In vitro work confirmed that a few CMV-associated chains recognize CMV antigens. Later on, a genetic analysis was performed. It linked a missense variant in DCLRE1C with V- and J-gene trimming of TCR beta. In a later analysis, donors in an Asian-associated ancestry cluster reportedly had fewer N-insertions in productive TCRs than the cohort mean.

PCR primers comprised 60 Vbeta and 13 Jbeta primers. Here immunoSEQ multiplex PCR was the method, and the copy in TCRdb shows in-frame clones only, minus some. The data show roughly 200,000 clones, with 79% seen just once and around 1.6% held by the top ten. Although they were nominally healthy when sampled, donors likely had unrecorded immune exposures. Sequencing was done on a sample of PBMCs. The source is a girl under 18 in good health and CMV-seropositive.

The CDR3 nucleotides read TGCGCCAGCAGCCAAGTAGGGGGATTCACTGAAGCTTTCTTT. Amino acids: CASSQVGGFTEAFF. The gene calls are TRBV4-3 and TRBJ1-1; a weak D match, TRBD1 (6 bases). Trimming removed 1 base from V and 4 bases from J, with 10 bases in between. This CDR3 has 14 amino acids. Germline assignment: CDR1 LGHNA and CDR2 YSLEER.